This T cell receptor (beta chain) stems from a study of T cells in Graves' hyperthyroidism and ophthalmopathy. Study-wide points: Most clonotypes expanded in thyroid above 0.001 were likewise present in blood.

The hyperthyroidism was newly diagnosed and had lasted under 2 months; the patients were aged 18 to 65. This clonotype was seen many times. Its antigen remains unidentified. TCR beta CDR3 regions were amplified from RNA transcripts. RT-PCR in the first round (using the HTBI primer set) targeted the TCR CDR3. TCRdb re-analysed the multiplex PCR reads in MiXCR, keeping a single row per CDR3 protein. The table has approximately 600,000 distinct CDR3 sequences, 16% seen once; the top ten hold about 3.8%. This clonotype was sampled from a woman aged 25 to 39 with Graves' hyperthyroidism. The sample comprised blood.

CDR3 loop: CASSLFTGPYEQYF. CDR3 coding DNA: TGTGCCAGCAGCTTATTCACGGGCCCCTACGAGCAGTACTTC. V is TRBV7-2 and J is TRBJ2-7; D is unclear. The length of the CDR3 is 14 residues. Trimming took 2 bases from V and 2 from J, leaving 10 bases between them. CDR1 is SGHTA, CDR2 FQGNSA, per germline.